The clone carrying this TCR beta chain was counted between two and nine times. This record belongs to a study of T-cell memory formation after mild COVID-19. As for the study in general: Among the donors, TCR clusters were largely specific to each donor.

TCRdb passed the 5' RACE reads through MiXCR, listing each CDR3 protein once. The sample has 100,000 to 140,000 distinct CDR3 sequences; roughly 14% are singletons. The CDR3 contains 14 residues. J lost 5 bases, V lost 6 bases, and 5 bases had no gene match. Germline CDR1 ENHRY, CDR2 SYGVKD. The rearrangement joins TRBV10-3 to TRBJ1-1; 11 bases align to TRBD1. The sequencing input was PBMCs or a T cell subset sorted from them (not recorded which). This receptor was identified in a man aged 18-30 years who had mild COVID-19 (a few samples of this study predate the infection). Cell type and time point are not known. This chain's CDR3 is CAIRADRGRTEAFF. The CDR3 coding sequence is TGTGCCATCAGGGCGGACAGGGGGCGGACTGAAGCTTTCTTT.